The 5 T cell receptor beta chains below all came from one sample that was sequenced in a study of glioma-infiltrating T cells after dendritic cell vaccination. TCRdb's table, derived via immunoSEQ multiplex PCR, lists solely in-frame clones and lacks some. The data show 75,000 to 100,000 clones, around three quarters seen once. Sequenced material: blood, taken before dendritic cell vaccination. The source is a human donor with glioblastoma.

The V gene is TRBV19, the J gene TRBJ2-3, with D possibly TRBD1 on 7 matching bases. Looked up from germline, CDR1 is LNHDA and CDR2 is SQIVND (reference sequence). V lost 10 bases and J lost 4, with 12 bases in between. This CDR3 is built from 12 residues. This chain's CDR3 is CATGRGADTQYF. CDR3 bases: TGTGCCACGGGCAGGGGGGCAGATACGCAGTATTTT.

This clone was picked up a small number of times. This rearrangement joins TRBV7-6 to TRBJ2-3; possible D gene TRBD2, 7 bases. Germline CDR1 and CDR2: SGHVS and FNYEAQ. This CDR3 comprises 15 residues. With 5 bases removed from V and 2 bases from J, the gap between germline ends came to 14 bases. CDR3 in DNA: TGTGCCAGCAGCCGGCGCGGGGGCTACACAGATACGCAGTATTTT. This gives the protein CASSRRGGYTDTQYF.

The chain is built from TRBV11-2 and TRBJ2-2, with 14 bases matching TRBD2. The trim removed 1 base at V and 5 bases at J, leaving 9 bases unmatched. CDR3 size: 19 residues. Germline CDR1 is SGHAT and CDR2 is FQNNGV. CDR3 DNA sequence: TGTGCCAGCAGCTTAGCTGGACTAGCGGGAGGCAGAAGGACCGGGGAGCTGTTTTTT. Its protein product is CASSLAGLAGGRRTGELFF.

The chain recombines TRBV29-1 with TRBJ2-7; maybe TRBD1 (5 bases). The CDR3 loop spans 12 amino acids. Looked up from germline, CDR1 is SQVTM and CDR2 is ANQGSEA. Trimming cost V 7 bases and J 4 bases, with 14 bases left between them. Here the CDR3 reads CSGGHTHYEQYF. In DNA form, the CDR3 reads TGCAGCGGTGGACATACGCATTACGAGCAGTACTTC.

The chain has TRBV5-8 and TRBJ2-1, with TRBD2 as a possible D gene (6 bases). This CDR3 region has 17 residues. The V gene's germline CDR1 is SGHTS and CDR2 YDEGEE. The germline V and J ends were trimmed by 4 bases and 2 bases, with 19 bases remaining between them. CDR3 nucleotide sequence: TGTGCCAGCAGCCGTACTTCGACTAGTGTACCCTACAATGAGCAGTTCTTC. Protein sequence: CASSRTSTSVPYNEQFF.